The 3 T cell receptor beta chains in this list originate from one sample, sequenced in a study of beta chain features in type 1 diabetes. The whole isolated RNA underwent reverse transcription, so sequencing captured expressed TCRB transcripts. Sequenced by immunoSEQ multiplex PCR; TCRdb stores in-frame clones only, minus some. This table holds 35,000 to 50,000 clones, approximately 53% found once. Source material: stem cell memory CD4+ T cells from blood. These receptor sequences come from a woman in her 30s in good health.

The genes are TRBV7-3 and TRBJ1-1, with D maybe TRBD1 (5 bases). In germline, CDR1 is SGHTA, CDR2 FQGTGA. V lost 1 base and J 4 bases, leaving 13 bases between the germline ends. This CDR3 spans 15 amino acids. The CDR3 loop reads CASSLRGGGSTEAFF. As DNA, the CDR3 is TGTGCCAGCAGCTTAAGGGGGGGAGGGAGCACTGAAGCTTTCTTT.

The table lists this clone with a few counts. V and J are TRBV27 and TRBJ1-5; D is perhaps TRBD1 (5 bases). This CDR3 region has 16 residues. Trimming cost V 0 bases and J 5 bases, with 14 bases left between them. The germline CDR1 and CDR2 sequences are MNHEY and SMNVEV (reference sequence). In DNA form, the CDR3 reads TGTGCCAGCAGTTTATCGTGGGGCCAGGTTTATCAGCCCCAGCATTTT. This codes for CASSLSWGQVYQPQHF.

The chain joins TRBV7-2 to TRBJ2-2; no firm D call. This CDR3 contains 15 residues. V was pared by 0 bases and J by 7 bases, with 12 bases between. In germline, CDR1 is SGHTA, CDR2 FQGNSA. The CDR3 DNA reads TGTGCCAGCAGCTTAGCTCTCGGTGGTGGCGGGGAGCTGTTTTTT. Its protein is CASSLALGGGGELFF.